The 25 T cell receptor beta chains given below trace back to one sample, sequenced in a study of T cell responses to AZD1222 COVID-19 vaccine. Using immunoSEQ multiplex PCR, the repertoire was profiled, and TCRdb retains in-frame clones only, with some absent. The repertoire includes 180,000 or so clones, about 92% of them detected once, and approximately 1.2% sits in the top ten. Here the sequenced sample was peripheral blood, taken 28 days after the second AZD1222 dose. The receptors come from an adult who received the AZD1222 COVID-19 vaccine.

The chain links TRBV27 to TRBJ1-1; no clear D. The CDR3 extends over 13 amino acids. Germline values: CDR1 MNHEY, CDR2 SMNVEV (reference sequence). Deletions cut 0 bases from V and 4 bases from J, with 6 bases between. The CDR3 bases are TGTGCCAGCAGTTTATCCGGGTTCACTGAAGCTTTCTTT. This gives the protein CASSLSGFTEAFF.

In nucleotides, the CDR3 is TGCGCCAGCAGCCAAGATTCAGGGTATGGCAACTACGAGCAGTACTTC. It specifies CASSQDSGYGNYEQYF. This chain links TRBV4-3 with TRBJ2-7; tentatively, D is TRBD1 (5 bases). Per germline, CDR1 LGHNA and CDR2 YSLEER. Trimming took off 0 bases at V and 3 bases at J, with 15 bases between the two ends. CDR3 length: 16 residues.

The rearrangement links TRBV5-4 to TRBJ1-1; weak D call: TRBD1 (6 bases). This CDR3 contains 15 residues. Germline V gives CDR1 SGHNT, CDR2 YYREEE (reference sequence). Trimming cost V 4 bases and J 8 bases, with 21 bases left between them. As DNA, the CDR3 is TGTGCCAGCAGCGCCGGACAGAGGGGAAGAGGCGAAGCTTTCTTT. It is translated as CASSAGQRGRGEAFF.

In its sample, this clone was seen a few times. This chain links TRBV10-3 with TRBJ2-7, with D possibly TRBD1 on 6 matching bases. In germline, CDR1 is ENHRY, CDR2 SYGVKD. V lost 2 bases, J lost 2 bases, and 13 bases lay in between. The CDR3 has 15 residues. CDR3 in amino acids: CAISEIGQGTYEQYF. The DNA of the CDR3 is TGTGCCATCAGTGAGATCGGGCAGGGGACCTACGAGCAGTACTTC.

The chain couples TRBV27 to TRBJ1-4, with unresolved D. V shed 10 bases and J shed 5 bases, with 20 bases lying between them. The germline gives CDR1 MNHEY, CDR2 SMNVEV (reference sequence). The CDR3 totals 15 residues. The DNA of the CDR3 is TGTGCCACTAGGGCGGGGTGGTTTGGGAATGAAAAACTGTTTTTT. It yields the protein CATRAGWFGNEKLFF.

This chain links TRBV5-4 with TRBJ1-4, with a weak D call TRBD1 (5 bases). The V end was cut by 4 bases, the J end by 0 bases, with 10 bases between. CDR1 and CDR2 (germline): SGHNT, YYREEE (reference sequence). The CDR3 has 15 residues. The CDR3 here is CASSMTGATNEKLFF. The DNA for the CDR3 is TGTGCCAGCAGCATGACGGGGGCAACTAATGAAAAACTGTTTTTT.

The J gene is TRBJ1-5, the V gene TRBV6-6, with D tentatively TRBD1 (6 bases). The CDR3 totals 14 residues. Germline CDR1 and CDR2: MNHNY and SVGAGI (reference sequence). V lost 5 bases and J 6 bases, leaving 14 bases between the germline ends. This CDR3 is CASSQPGVSQPQHF. The CDR3 DNA reads as TGTGCCAGCAGTCAGCCAGGGGTCAGTCAGCCCCAGCATTTT.

J is TRBJ1-1 and V is TRBV19; a possible D gene is TRBD1 (5 bases). Germline-derived CDR1 and CDR2 are LNHDA and SQIVND (reference sequence). CDR3 length: 15 residues. V lost 5 bases, J lost 0 bases, and 13 bases lay in between. CDR3 bases: TGTGCCAGTAGTCTCCGACCGGGACTGAACACTGAAGCTTTCTTT. Protein product: CASSLRPGLNTEAFF.

V gene TRBV27 combines with J gene TRBJ1-2, with unresolved D. The CDR3 consists of 15 residues. Germline loops: CDR1 MNHEY, CDR2 SMNVEV (reference sequence). V dropped 5 bases and J dropped 4 bases, with 17 bases sitting between them. This chain's CDR3 is CASSPYRGTPYGYTF. For the CDR3, the DNA is TGTGCCAGCAGTCCCTACCGGGGAACTCCCTATGGCTACACCTTC.

The chain links TRBV11-2 to TRBJ1-2; tentatively, D is TRBD1 (6 bases). From germline, CDR1 is SGHAT and CDR2 FQNNGV. V was pared by 5 bases and J by 7 bases, with 17 bases between. The CDR3 consists of 14 residues. The CDR3 DNA is TGTGCCAGCAGCCGGGGCCACGGGGGCGGTGGCTACACCTTC. Translation gives CASSRGHGGGGYTF.

The V gene is TRBV18, the J gene TRBJ1-5; D call uncertain. Germline V gene data show CDR1 as KGHSH and CDR2 as LQKENI. There are 14 residues in the CDR3. The V end was cut by 6 bases, the J end by 0 bases, with 9 bases between. CDR3 region: CASSLSDSNQPQHF. Here the CDR3 DNA reads TGTGCCAGCTCCCTTTCCGATAGCAATCAGCCCCAGCATTTT. The full variable domain, completed using reference TRBV18 and TRBJ1-5, is NAGVMQNPRHLVRRRGQEARLRCSPMKGHSHVYWYRQLPEEGLKFMVYLQKENIIDESGMPKERFSAEFPKEGPSILRIQQVVRGDSAAYFCASSLSDSNQPQHFGDGTRLSIL.

This sequence joins TRBV11-3 and TRBJ2-3, with D possibly called TRBD1 or TRBD2 (5 bases each). Trimming took off 5 bases at V and 1 base at J, with 22 bases between the two ends. This CDR3 spans 18 amino acids. Looked up from germline, CDR1 is SGHNT and CDR2 is YENEEA. Here the CDR3 reads CASSPTAQGVSGTDTQYF. The CDR3 nucleotides are TGTGCCAGCAGCCCTACGGCCCAGGGAGTCTCGGGCACAGATACGCAGTATTTT.

CDR3 coding DNA: TGTGCCAGCAGCTTAGGTGGGAACACTGAAGCTTTCTTT. Translated, it gives CASSLGGNTEAFF. The chain links TRBV11-2 to TRBJ1-1, with no clear D. The CDR3 is 13 residues long. Germline CDR1 is SGHAT and CDR2 is FQNNGV. V was clipped by 1 base and J by 1 base, with 4 bases between them.

The J gene is TRBJ2-1, the V gene TRBV2; TRBD2 aligns across 14 bases. CDR1 and CDR2 from the germline V gene are SNHLY and FYNNEI. J was trimmed by 7 bases and V by 4 bases; bases with no gene match: 6. CDR3 length: 16 amino acids. CDR3 in amino acids: CASSARTSGRPNEQFF. The DNA of the CDR3 is TGTGCCAGCAGTGCCCGGACTAGCGGGAGGCCTAATGAGCAGTTCTTC.

The V gene is TRBV19, the J gene TRBJ1-1; the D is unclear. The CDR3 consists of 14 residues. Germline CDR1 and CDR2: LNHDA and SQIVND (reference sequence). V was cut by 1 base and J by 1 base, with 7 bases left in between. In DNA form, the CDR3 reads TGTGCCAGTAGTATAGTTTGGACGAACACTGAAGCTTTCTTT. Protein product: CASSIVWTNTEAFF.

The chain is built from TRBV18 and TRBJ1-1; maybe TRBD1 (6 bases). Germline-derived CDR1 and CDR2 are KGHSH and LQKENI. The CDR3 has 13 residues. V gave up 3 bases and J gave up 5 bases, with 10 bases separating them. The CDR3 region has the DNA TGTGCCAGCTCACCTGAAGGACAGACTGAAGCTTTCTTT. This sequence encodes CASSPEGQTEAFF.

The V call is TRBV27, the J call TRBJ1-1; D is undetermined. This CDR3 contains 15 residues. V dropped 2 bases and J dropped 0 bases, with 10 bases sitting between them. Germline loops: CDR1 MNHEY, CDR2 SMNVEV (reference sequence). Written as DNA, the CDR3 is TGTGCCAGCAGTTTAATTGGAGAAATGAACACTGAAGCTTTCTTT. Its protein product is CASSLIGEMNTEAFF.

The chain recombines TRBV6-5 with TRBJ1-4; a possible D gene is TRBD1 (5 bases). The V and J ends lost 5 bases and 0 bases respectively, with 10 bases between them. The CDR3 consists of 15 residues. Germline lookup yields CDR1 MNHEY and CDR2 SVGAGI. The DNA for the CDR3 is TGTGCCAGCAGTCGGACATTCACAACTAATGAAAAACTGTTTTTT. Amino acid sequence: CASSRTFTTNEKLFF.

The rearrangement links TRBV19 to TRBJ2-3; D is uncertain. Germline-derived CDR1 and CDR2 are LNHDA and SQIVND (reference sequence). The CDR3 spans 14 residues. V lost 3 bases and J lost 7, with 14 bases in between. As DNA, the CDR3 is TGTGCCAGTAGTATTAAGGAAGGACGGTATACGCAGTATTTT. It translates to CASSIKEGRYTQYF.

In its sample, this clone was seen a few times. The V gene is TRBV6-2 or TRBV6-3, the J gene TRBJ2-3; TRBD2 matches 7 bases. CDR3 length: 17 residues. Germline V lookup: CDR1 MNHEY, CDR2 SVGEGT. The V segment lost 6 bases and the J segment 4 bases; nucleotides outside the gene matches: 16. The CDR3 is CASSGIIAGGRPDTQYF. In DNA, the CDR3 is TGTGCCAGCAGCGGGATCATAGCGGGCGGACGCCCAGATACGCAGTATTTT.

V gene TRBV5-4 combines with J gene TRBJ2-7; perhaps D is TRBD1 or TRBD2 (5 bases each). The CDR3 totals 15 residues. Trimming shortened V by 0 bases and J by 2 bases, and 12 bases separated the two germline ends. The V gene's germline CDR1 is SGHNT and CDR2 YYREEE (reference sequence). The CDR3 DNA reads as TGTGCCAGCAGCTTGGACCCGGGACCGACCTACGAGCAGTACTTC. Its translation is CASSLDPGPTYEQYF.

This chain connects TRBV5-1 to TRBJ1-2; TRBD1 matches at 7 bases. V dropped 3 bases and J dropped 5; count of bases not matched to a gene: 10. This CDR3 has 15 residues. CDR1 and CDR2 from the germline V gene are SGHRS and YFSETQ. For the CDR3, the DNA is TGCGCCAGCAGCTGGGTACAGGGGCTACGTTATGGCTACACCTTC. This translates into CASSWVQGLRYGYTF.

The rearrangement uses TRBV7-2 and TRBJ2-2, with a tentative D call TRBD2 (5 bases). Germline V lookup: CDR1 SGHTA, CDR2 FQGNSA. Trimming pared 3 bases from V and 6 bases from J, leaving 14 bases between. The CDR3 runs to 15 residues. The CDR3: CASSFGLTVAGELFF. The CDR3 DNA reads as TGTGCCAGCAGCTTCGGACTTACGGTCGCCGGGGAGCTGTTTTTT. Full variable domain (outside the CDR3, taken from reference TRBV7-2 and TRBJ2-2): GAGVSQSPSNKVTEKGKDVELRCDPISGHTALYWYRQSLGQGLEFLIYFQGNSAPDKSGLPSDRFSAERTGGSVSTLTIQRTQQEDSAVYLCASSFGLTVAGELFFGEGSRLTVL.

The chain joins TRBV5-4 to TRBJ2-7; 9 bases line up with TRBD2. Germline V gene data show CDR1 as SGHNT and CDR2 as YYREEE (reference sequence). This CDR3 is built from 15 residues. The trim removed 4 bases at V and 7 bases at J, leaving 12 bases unmatched. The CDR3 loop is CASSRGQAGGREQYF. CDR3 coding DNA: TGTGCCAGCAGCCGTGGTCAAGCGGGAGGAAGGGAGCAGTACTTC.

The chain combines TRBV6-2 or TRBV6-3 with TRBJ1-5; D gene uncertain. Between the trimmed V and J ends, which lost 2 bases and 1 base, there was a span of 12 bases. This CDR3 contains 16 residues. Germline V gene data show CDR1 as MNHEY and CDR2 as SVGEGT. CDR3 region: CASSYAVIFSNQPQHF. For the CDR3, the DNA is TGTGCCAGCAGTTACGCCGTCATTTTCAGCAATCAGCCCCAGCATTTT.